This T cell receptor (beta chain) was retrieved from a study of blood T cell repertoires in COVID-19. Sequenced by immunoSEQ multiplex PCR; TCRdb stores in-frame clones only, minus some. This table holds 150,000 to 200,000 clones, roughly 84% found once. Per the germline V gene, CDR1 is LNHNV and CDR2 is YYDKDF (reference sequence). CDR3 length equals 19 residues. After removal of 0 bases from V and 1 base from J, the junction contained 8 bases not matched to a gene. The receptor was isolated from a man aged 70-80 years who had been exposed to COVID-19. This chain links TRBV15 with TRBJ2-6; 8 bases line up with TRBD2. The sequenced sample was PBMCs or T cells enriched from blood (not recorded which). CDR3 region: CATSRDRVSGISGANVLTF. In DNA, the CDR3 is TGTGCCACCAGCAGAGATCGGGTTAGCGGGATTTCTGGGGCCAACGTCCTGACTTTC.